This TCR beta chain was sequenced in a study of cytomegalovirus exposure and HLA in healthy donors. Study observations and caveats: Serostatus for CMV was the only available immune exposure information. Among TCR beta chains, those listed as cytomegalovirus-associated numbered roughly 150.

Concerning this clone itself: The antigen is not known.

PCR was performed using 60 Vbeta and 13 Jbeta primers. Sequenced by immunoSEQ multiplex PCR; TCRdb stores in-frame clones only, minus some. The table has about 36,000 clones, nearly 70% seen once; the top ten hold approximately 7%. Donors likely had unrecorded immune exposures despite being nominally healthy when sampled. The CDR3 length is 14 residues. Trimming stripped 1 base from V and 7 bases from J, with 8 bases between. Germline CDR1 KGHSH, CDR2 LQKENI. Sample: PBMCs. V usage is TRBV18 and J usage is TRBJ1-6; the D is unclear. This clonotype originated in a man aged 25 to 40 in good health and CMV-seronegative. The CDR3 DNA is TGTGCCAGCTCACCACGGAGGGAAAATTCACCCCTCCACTTT. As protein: CASSPRRENSPLHF.